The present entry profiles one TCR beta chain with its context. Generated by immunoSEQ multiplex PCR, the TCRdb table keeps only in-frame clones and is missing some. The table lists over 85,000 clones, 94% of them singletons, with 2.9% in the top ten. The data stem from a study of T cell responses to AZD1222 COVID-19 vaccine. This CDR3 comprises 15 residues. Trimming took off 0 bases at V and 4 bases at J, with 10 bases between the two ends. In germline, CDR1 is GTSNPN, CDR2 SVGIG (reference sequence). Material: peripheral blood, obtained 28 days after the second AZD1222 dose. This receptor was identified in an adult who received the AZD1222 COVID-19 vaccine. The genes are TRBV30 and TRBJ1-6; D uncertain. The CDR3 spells CAWSVGSAYNSPLHF. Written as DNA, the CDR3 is TGTGCCTGGAGTGTAGGGTCAGCTTATAATTCACCCCTCCACTTT.